This T cell receptor (beta chain) is from a study of vaccination effects on CD4 cells after COVID-19. Across the study: It was two doses of either the BNT162b2 or mRNA-1273 vaccine that participants received.

CDR1 and CDR2 from the germline V gene are SGHAT and FQNNGV. The length of the CDR3 is 12 residues. Antigen-specific CD4+ T cell clonotypes were called by their expansion after viral peptide-pool culture in ViraFEST. Around day 10 of culture, CD4+ T cells were separated out. Each vaccine recipient was nucleocapsid antibody negative and had no prior SARS-CoV-2 infection. Researchers reported culturing approximately 1.8 million PBMC in each well, adding roughly 10 IU/ml IL-2 and approximately 10 ug/ml peptides. Sequencing used immunoSEQ multiplex PCR; TCRdb keeps in-frame clones, though not all of them. The sample holds 41,000 or so clones, roughly 82% seen once. The table lists this clone with a few counts. Its cognate antigen is unknown. The study's findings and limits: Infection- and vaccine-induced clones contracted markedly late after vaccination.

The chain is built from TRBV11-2 and TRBJ1-3; 10 nucleotides align to TRBD1. This receptor was obtained from a human donor who received a COVID-19 vaccine. The sequences come from CD4+ T cells from PBMCs cultured with HCoV-NL63 spike peptides, collected before COVID-19 vaccination. CDR3 in DNA: TGTAAGAGGACAGGGGGGAATCGCACCATATATTTT. It specifies CKRTGGNRTIYF. Full variable domain (missing parts from reference TRBV11-2 and TRBJ1-3): EAGVAQSPRYKIIEKRQSVAFWCNPISGHATLYWYQQILGQGPKLLIQFQNNGVVDDSQLPKDRFSAERLKGVDSTLKIQPAKLEDSAVYLCKRTGGNRTIYFGEGSWLTVV.